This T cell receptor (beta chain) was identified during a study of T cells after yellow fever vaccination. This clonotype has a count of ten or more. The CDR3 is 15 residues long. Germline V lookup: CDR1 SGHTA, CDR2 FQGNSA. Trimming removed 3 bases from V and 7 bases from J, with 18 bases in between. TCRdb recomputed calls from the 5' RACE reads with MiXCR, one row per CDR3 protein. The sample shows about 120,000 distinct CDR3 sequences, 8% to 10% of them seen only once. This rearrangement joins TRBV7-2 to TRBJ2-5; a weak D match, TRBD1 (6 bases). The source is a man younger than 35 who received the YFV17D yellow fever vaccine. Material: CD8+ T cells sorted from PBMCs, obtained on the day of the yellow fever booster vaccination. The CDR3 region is CASSFGTATGRTQYF. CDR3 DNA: TGTGCCAGCAGCTTCGGGACGGCCACAGGGAGGACCCAGTACTTC.